This entry lists 13 T cell receptor beta chains sequenced from one sample in a study of cytomegalovirus exposure and HLA in healthy donors. Produced via immunoSEQ multiplex PCR; TCRdb's table is partial and in-frame only. Of roughly 120,000 clones in the sample, 88% were seen once. Sequencing was performed on PBMCs. The receptors come from a man between 18 and 35 years old in good health and CMV-seronegative.

The rearrangement links TRBV11-2 to TRBJ1-6; the match to TRBD1 covers 7 bases. Trimming at V came to 2 bases and at J to 9 bases, leaving 4 bases not matched to a gene. This CDR3 has 14 amino acids. The germline CDR1 and CDR2 sequences are SGHAT and FQNNGV. The CDR3 reads CASSLLRQGSPLHF. The CDR3 DNA reads as TGTGCCAGCAGCTTACTCCGACAGGGTTCACCCCTCCACTTT.

This clone turned up a few times. The chain joins TRBV4-1 to TRBJ1-2; 7 bases line up with TRBD1. Germline lookup yields CDR1 MGHRA and CDR2 YSYEKL. The V and J ends lost 2 bases and 6 bases, in that order; junction bases with no gene match: 6. The CDR3 consists of 14 residues. DNA of the CDR3: TGCGCCAGCAGCCAAACAGGGGTAAAGGATGGCTACACCTTC. This codes for CASSQTGVKDGYTF.

This rearrangement joins TRBV28 to TRBJ1-2, with D maybe TRBD1 (6 bases). From germline, CDR1 is MDHEN and CDR2 SYDVKM. The ends were cut back, 6 bases at V and 4 bases at J, with 12 bases in the middle. This CDR3 comprises 13 residues. The CDR3 sequence is CASSPGTTYGYTF. The DNA for the CDR3 is TGTGCCAGCAGCCCCGGGACAACCTATGGCTACACCTTC.

This clone appeared a single time. V is TRBV30 and J is TRBJ1-5, with TRBD1 matching 9 bases. Unmatched junction bases numbered 8, after V lost 5 bases and J lost 6 bases. CDR1 and CDR2 from the germline V gene are GTSNPN and SVGIG (reference sequence). There are 14 residues in the CDR3. The CDR3 nucleotides are TGTGCCTGGGAAGGACAGGGGATTAGTCAGCCCCAGCATTTT. It encodes CAWEGQGISQPQHF.

Here the CDR3 reads CASSPLHSQLGQGYSPLHF. The CDR3, as DNA: TGTGCCAGTAGTCCCCTACACAGCCAACTGGGACAGGGGTATTCACCCCTCCACTTT. The chain uses TRBV19 and TRBJ1-6; TRBD1 aligns across 10 bases. With 5 bases clipped from V and 8 bases from J, the junction kept 18 bases outside the gene matches. The CDR3 runs to 19 residues. Germline V gene sequence: CDR1 LNHDA, CDR2 SQIVND (reference sequence).

The genes are TRBV27 and TRBJ1-5; no definite D call. The germline V gene encodes CDR1 MNHEY and CDR2 SMNVEV (reference sequence). The V end was cut by 8 bases, the J end by 2 bases, with 19 bases between. CDR3 length equals 16 residues. The CDR3 bases are TGTGCCAGCCGCAGGTTGAACGTTCTTCGCAATCAGCCCCAGCATTTT. Protein product: CASRRLNVLRNQPQHF.

This clone has just a few counts. The chain is built from TRBV27 and TRBJ2-2; D gene ambiguous. The CDR3 runs 12 residues. Germline CDR1 is MNHEY and CDR2 is SMNVEV (reference sequence). Deletions cut 2 bases from V and 6 bases from J, with 4 bases between. The CDR3 protein is CASSLLPGELFF. Here the CDR3 DNA reads TGTGCCAGCAGTTTACTACCCGGGGAGCTGTTTTTT.

The rearrangement uses TRBV7-6 and TRBJ1-3; no definite D call. The CDR3 is made up of 15 amino acids. CDR1 is SGHVS, CDR2 FNYEAQ, per germline. Trimming removed 6 bases from V and 0 bases from J, with 12 bases in between. CDR3 region: CASSPSASSGNTIYF. CDR3 sequence (DNA): TGTGCCAGCAGTCCTAGCGCGAGCTCTGGAAACACCATATATTTT.

The V call is TRBV11-3, the J call TRBJ2-1; possibly TRBD2 for D (5 bases). The V gene lost 1 base and the J gene lost 4 bases, with 11 bases spanning the gap. CDR1 and CDR2 (germline): SGHNT, YENEEA. The CDR3 consists of 15 residues. CDR3 region: CASSLVGVGYNEQFF. CDR3 bases: TGTGCCAGCAGCTTAGTCGGGGTAGGGTACAATGAGCAGTTCTTC.

This clone has just one count. The rearrangement links TRBV15 to TRBJ1-2; no firm D call. V was clipped by 3 bases and J by 10 bases, with 9 bases between them. CDR1 is LNHNV, CDR2 YYDKDF, per germline (reference sequence). This CDR3 comprises 11 residues. This chain's CDR3 is CATSRARLYTF. The CDR3 nucleotides are TGTGCCACCAGCAGGGCGAGGCTCTACACCTTC.

The chain recombines TRBV5-1 with TRBJ2-2; the match to TRBD1 covers 8 bases. The germline V gene has CDR1 SGHRS and CDR2 YFSETQ. The CDR3 consists of 15 residues. The V gene end was trimmed by 4 bases and the J gene end by 3 bases; junction bases not matched to a gene: 5. CDR3 DNA sequence: TGCGCCAGCAGCGGAGGACAGGGTTACACCGGGGAGCTGTTTTTT. It yields the protein CASSGGQGYTGELFF.

The V call is TRBV7-8, the J call TRBJ1-4; 7 bases map to TRBD1. V was pared by 3 bases and J by 7 bases, with 17 bases of the junction left unmatched. Germline V lookup: CDR1 SGHVS, CDR2 FQNEAQ. This CDR3 contains 18 residues. The CDR3 loop reads CASSFRQGRPGPGEKLFF. The CDR3 nucleotides read TGTGCCAGCAGCTTTCGACAGGGCCGCCCGGGCCCGGGTGAAAAACTGTTTTTT.

J is TRBJ1-4 and V is TRBV25-1, with D possibly TRBD1 on 5 matching bases. The CDR3 runs to 15 residues. V was clipped by 2 bases and J by 7 bases, with 14 bases between them. Germline CDR1 and CDR2: MGHDK and SYGVNS. CDR3 coding DNA: TGTGCCAGCAGTGAAACCTCCAGGGAAGGTGAAAAACTGTTTTTT. It encodes CASSETSREGEKLFF.